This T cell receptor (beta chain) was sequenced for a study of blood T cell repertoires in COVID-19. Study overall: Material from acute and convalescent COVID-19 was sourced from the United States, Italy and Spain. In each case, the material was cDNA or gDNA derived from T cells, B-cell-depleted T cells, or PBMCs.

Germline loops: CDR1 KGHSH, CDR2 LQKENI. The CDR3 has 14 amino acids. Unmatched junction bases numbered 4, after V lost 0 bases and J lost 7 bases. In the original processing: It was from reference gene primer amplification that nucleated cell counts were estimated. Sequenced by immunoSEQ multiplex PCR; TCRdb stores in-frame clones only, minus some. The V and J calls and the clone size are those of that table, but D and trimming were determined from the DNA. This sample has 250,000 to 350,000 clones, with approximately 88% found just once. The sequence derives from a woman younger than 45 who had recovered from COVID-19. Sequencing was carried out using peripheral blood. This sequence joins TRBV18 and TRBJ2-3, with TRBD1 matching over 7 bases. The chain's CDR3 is CASSPPGTVNTQYF. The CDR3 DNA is TGTGCCAGCTCACCACCAGGGACAGTGAATACGCAGTATTTT.